This T cell receptor (beta chain) was profiled in a study of control samples from healthy donors and cancer patients. This CDR3 is 13 amino acids long. V lost 5 bases to trimming and J lost 3 bases, with 10 bases between them. Germline CDR1 and CDR2: SGHAT and FQNNGV. The method was immunoSEQ multiplex PCR; TCRdb's version includes in-frame clones alone and lacks a portion of them. The sample consists of some 120,000 clones, 93% of them appearing once. This TCR was recovered from a man aged 25 to 40 in good health. The chain carries TRBV11-2 and TRBJ1-1; possible D gene TRBD1, 5 bases. The sample consisted of blood. CDR3 coding DNA: TGTGCCAGCAGCCGTCAGGGTTACACTGAAGCTTTCTTT. It codes for CASSRQGYTEAFF.